These 3 T cell receptor beta chains share one sample of origin, sequenced in a study of post-analysis software for immune sequencing data. General study points: When patients were compared with controls, four to six TRBV segments were more frequent, TRBV5-6, TRBV5-1 and TRBV20-1 among them.

Tagging with unique molecular identifiers was a feature of the TCR beta cDNA libraries. MiXCR, applied by TCRdb to the PCR reads, yields one record per CDR3 protein. The sample has 450,000 or so distinct CDR3 sequences; around 40% are singletons. For these receptors, no antigen is known. The specimen was blood. Every receptor here comes from a girl aged 5-17 years with multiple sclerosis.

This chain links TRBV7-2 with TRBJ2-1; D possibly corresponds to TRBD2 (6 bases). The CDR3 sequence is 14 residues long. Per germline, CDR1 SGHTA and CDR2 FQGNSA. The V gene lost 7 bases and the J gene lost 6 bases, with 16 bases spanning the gap. The CDR3 bases are TGTGCCAGCAAGGAGGGGCGCGCCTCCAATGAGCAGTTCTTC. This codes for CASKEGRASNEQFF. Full variable domain (outside the CDR3, taken from reference TRBV7-2 and TRBJ2-1): GAGVSQSPSNKVTEKGKDVELRCDPISGHTALYWYRQSLGQGLEFLIYFQGNSAPDKSGLPSDRFSAERTGGSVSTLTIQRTQQEDSAVYLCASKEGRASNEQFFGPGTRLTVL.

This clonotype appeared a few times. The genes are TRBV4-1 and TRBJ2-7, with D maybe TRBD2 (5 bases). V lost 4 bases to trimming and J lost 5 bases, with 24 bases between them. The CDR3 extends over 17 amino acids. Germline CDR1 is MGHRA and CDR2 is YSYEKL. In DNA, the CDR3 is TGCGCCAGCAGCCGACGGCCCGACTACCATGGCGGCGACGAGCAGTACTTC. It specifies CASSRRPDYHGGDEQYF.

A few counts support this clonotype. The V gene is TRBV12-3 or TRBV12-4, the J gene TRBJ2-7, with no clear D. V was pared by 8 bases and J by 0 bases, with 5 bases between. CDR3 length equals 11 residues. This chain's CDR3 is CASAASYEQYF. DNA of the CDR3: TGTGCCAGCGCAGCCTCCTACGAGCAGTACTTC.